This T cell receptor beta chain originates from a study of blood T cell repertoires in COVID-19 (dated by TCRdb to the early 2020s). Regarding the research as a whole: Collaborator samples came from the United States, Italy and Spain and covered acute and convalescent phases of COVID-19. Deeply sampled blood TCRbeta repertoires from subjects exposed to, actively infected with, or recovered from COVID-19 were included in the dataset. Samples came from the ongoing ImmuneRACE study (first 160 participants) plus 1,254 subjects from 6 global collaborators. The sample metadata nearly always contained a de-identified subject ID, COVID-19 status, age in years and sex. Where HLA class I and class II types were available, the types were taken from metadata supplied by the sample provider, not from assay-based typing. The material from the prospective study consisted of cDNA or gDNA derived from T cells, B-cell-depleted T cells, or PBMCs. The repertoires were released in a freely available public database meant as a resource for research on the immune response to SARS-CoV-2. Study-wide findings and limitations: The amount of clinical and demographic metadata varied by source and participant and was provided uncurated.

TCRbeta CDR3 regions were amplified from genomic DNA using the immunoSEQ Assay, a bias-controlled multiplex PCR. Per the original workflow: Within the assay, amplification of reference gene primers was used to estimate how many nucleated cells each sample contained. Sequence reads were collapsed and filtered to measure the absolute abundance of every unique TCRbeta CDR3 rearrangement. For each sample, productive Simpson clonality was calculated as the square root of Simpson's diversity index across productive rearrangements. The immuneACCESS repertoire file appears here via TCRdb, limited to in-frame rearrangements. These files lack a portion of the clones; in checked studies, under half of the deficit traces to unresolved V genes, and the cause of the others is not known. V and J calls and clone size come straight from that table; D and trimming were deduced from the DNA. This sample is represented by 250,000 to 350,000 clones; around nine tenths of them were singletons. The ten largest clones capture around 0.84% of the sample.

Inclusive of the bounding cysteine and phenylalanine, the CDR3 is 13 residues long. Of the read, only the CDR3 DNA is kept; its 39 bases are in frame from base 1. The germline V gene provides CDR1 SQVTM and CDR2 ANQGSEA. V lost 6 bases and J lost 3 bases; the stretch between them is 13 bases long. Whole blood was collected in K2EDTA tubes by collaborating institutions according to the institutions' own protocols. For TCRbeta analysis, collaborators shipped samples as frozen whole blood, isolated PBMCs, or DNA extracted from either of those sample types. Notes on this clone: What this receptor recognizes is not known. Per-nucleotide qualities are absent, and no much larger clonotype sits a single base away.

The origin of this receptor is a young man with acute or convalescent COVID-19. Sequencing was carried out using peripheral blood. The sequence is built from TRBV29-1 and TRBJ2-3; the D region possibly corresponds to TRBD2 (5 bases align). Here the CDR3 is given as CSVLLTGTDTQYF. DNA sequence: TGCAGCGTCCTGCTGACGGGGACAGATACGCAGTATTTT.